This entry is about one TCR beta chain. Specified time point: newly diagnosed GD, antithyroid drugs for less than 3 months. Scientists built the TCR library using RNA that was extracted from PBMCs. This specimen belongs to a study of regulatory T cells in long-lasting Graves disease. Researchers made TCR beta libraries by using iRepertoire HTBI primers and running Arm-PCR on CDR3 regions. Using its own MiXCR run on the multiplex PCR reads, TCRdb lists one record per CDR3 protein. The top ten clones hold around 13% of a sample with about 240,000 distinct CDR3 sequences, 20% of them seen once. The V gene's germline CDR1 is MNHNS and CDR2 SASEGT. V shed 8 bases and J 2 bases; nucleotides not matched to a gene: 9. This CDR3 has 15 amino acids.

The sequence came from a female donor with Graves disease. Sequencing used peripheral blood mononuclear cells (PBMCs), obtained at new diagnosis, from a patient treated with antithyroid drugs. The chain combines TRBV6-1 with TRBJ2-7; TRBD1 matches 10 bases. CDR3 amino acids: CASHPPGQGTYEQYF. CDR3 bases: TGTGCCAGCCACCCCCCGGGACAGGGGACCTACGAGCAGTACTTC.